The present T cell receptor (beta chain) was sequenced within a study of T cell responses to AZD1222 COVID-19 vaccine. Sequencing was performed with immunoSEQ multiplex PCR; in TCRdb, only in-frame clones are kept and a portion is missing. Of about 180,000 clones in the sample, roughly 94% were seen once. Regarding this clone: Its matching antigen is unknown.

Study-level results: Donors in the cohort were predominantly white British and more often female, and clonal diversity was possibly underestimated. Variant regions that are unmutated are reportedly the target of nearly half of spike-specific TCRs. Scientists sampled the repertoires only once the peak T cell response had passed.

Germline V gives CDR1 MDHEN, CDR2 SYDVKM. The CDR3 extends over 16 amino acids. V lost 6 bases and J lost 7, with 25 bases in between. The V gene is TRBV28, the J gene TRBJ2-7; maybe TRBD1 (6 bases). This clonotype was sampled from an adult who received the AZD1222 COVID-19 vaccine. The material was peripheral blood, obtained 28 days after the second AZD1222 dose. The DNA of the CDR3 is TGTGCCAGCAGCCTACGGGGACACCTGGCCGGAGGAGAGCAGTACTTC. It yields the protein CASSLRGHLAGGEQYF.